The 10 T cell receptor beta chains below were found in one sample sequenced in a study of T cell responses to AZD1222 COVID-19 vaccine. Profiling relied on immunoSEQ multiplex PCR, and the TCRdb table lists in-frame clones only, not all of them. The table includes around 140,000 clones, roughly nine tenths detected once. The sequenced sample was peripheral blood, obtained on day 0 of AZD1222 vaccination. These TCRs come from an adult in good health.

The J gene is TRBJ2-7, the V gene TRBV11-2; a weak D match, TRBD1 (6 bases). With 5 bases removed from V and 7 bases from J, the gap between germline ends came to 24 bases. The CDR3 contains 16 residues. CDR1 is SGHAT, CDR2 FQNNGV, per germline. The CDR3 loop reads CASSPARGRTTWEQYF. Here the CDR3 DNA reads TGTGCCAGCAGCCCAGCCAGGGGCCGGACCACCTGGGAGCAGTACTTC.

The gene calls are TRBV7-8 and TRBJ2-7; 10 bases fit TRBD1. This CDR3 contains 15 residues. V trimming: 6 bases; J trimming: 4 bases; junction bases outside the gene matches: 9. In germline, CDR1 is SGHVS, CDR2 FQNEAQ. For the CDR3, the DNA is TGTGCCAGCAGTTCTTACCGGGACAGGGGATACGAGCAGTACTTC. Protein sequence: CASSSYRDRGYEQYF.

The V call is TRBV7-9, the J call TRBJ2-7; the D gene is possibly TRBD2 (5 bases). CDR3 size: 11 residues. Trimming removed 5 bases from V and 11 bases from J, with 13 bases in between. CDR1 is SEHNR and CDR2 is FQNEAQ in the germline V gene (reference sequence). The CDR3 here is CASSLIGLEYF. The DNA for the CDR3 is TGTGCCAGCAGCCTGATCGGACTGGAGTACTTC.

The chain links TRBV15 to TRBJ1-6; D is unclear. Germline CDR1 and CDR2: LNHNV and YYDKDF (reference sequence). This CDR3 has 16 amino acids. The germline V and J ends were trimmed by 0 bases and 7 bases, with 13 bases remaining between them. Here the CDR3 reads CATSRDRTTFNSPLHF. CDR3 coding DNA: TGTGCCACCAGCAGAGATCGGACCACCTTCAATTCACCCCTCCACTTT.

The chain carries TRBV6-5 and TRBJ1-1; D not certain. Trimming took off 0 bases at V and 1 base at J, with 9 bases between the two ends. CDR1 MNHEY and CDR2 SVGAGI come from the germline V gene. CDR3 length equals 15 residues. The CDR3 loop reads CASSYSRKGNTEAFF. The CDR3 coding sequence is TGTGCCAGCAGTTACTCCCGGAAAGGGAACACTGAAGCTTTCTTT.

The rearrangement links TRBV2 to TRBJ2-3, with D tentatively TRBD2 (6 bases). Trimming removed 7 bases from V and 4 bases from J, with 21 bases in between. CDR3 size: 16 residues. CDR1 SNHLY and CDR2 FYNNEI come from the germline V gene. The CDR3 reads CASIQGGGGSADTQYF. The CDR3 coding sequence is TGTGCCAGCATCCAAGGTGGGGGAGGTTCTGCAGATACGCAGTATTTT.

This clone was seen only once. The rearrangement links TRBV9 to TRBJ2-2; 7 bases align to TRBD2. This CDR3 region has 16 residues. After removal of 0 bases from V and 6 bases from J, the junction contained 8 bases not matched to a gene. Germline values: CDR1 SGDLS, CDR2 YYNGEE. The CDR3 DNA reads as TGTGCCAGCAGCGTAGCTAGGGGCGGGAGCGCCGGGGAGCTGTTTTTT. It encodes CASSVARGGSAGELFF.

This chain links TRBV5-4 with TRBJ1-2; D gene ambiguous. Germline CDR1 and CDR2: SGHNT and YYREEE (reference sequence). Deletions cut 4 bases from V and 0 bases from J, with 4 bases between. This CDR3 is built from 12 residues. The CDR3 here is CASSRPNYGYTF. The DNA for the CDR3 is TGTGCCAGCAGCCGTCCTAACTATGGCTACACCTTC.

The chain recombines TRBV28 with TRBJ1-1, with TRBD1 as a possible D gene (5 bases). V lost 5 bases, J lost 1 base, and 14 bases lay in between. CDR3 length: 15 amino acids. Germline CDR1 reads MDHEN; CDR2 reads SYDVKM. The CDR3 reads CASSPARVGNTEAFF. The CDR3, as DNA: TGTGCCAGCAGTCCAGCCAGGGTAGGGAACACTGAAGCTTTCTTT. The whole variable domain, filled in from reference TRBV28 and TRBJ1-1, reads DVKVTQSSRYLVKRTGEKVFLECVQDMDHENMFWYRQDPGLGLRLIYFSYDVKMKEKGDIPEGYSVSREKKERFSLILESASTNQTSMYLCASSPARVGNTEAFFGQGTRLTVV.

This clone came up once. The gene calls are TRBV2 and TRBJ1-4; no firm D call. Germline V CDR1 and CDR2: SNHLY, FYNNEI. The V and J ends lost 6 bases and 8 bases respectively, with 13 bases between them. CDR3 length: 13 amino acids. The CDR3 DNA follows: TGTGCCAGCAGCCTGACTGAGAAGGAAAAACTGTTTTTT. It specifies CASSLTEKEKLFF.